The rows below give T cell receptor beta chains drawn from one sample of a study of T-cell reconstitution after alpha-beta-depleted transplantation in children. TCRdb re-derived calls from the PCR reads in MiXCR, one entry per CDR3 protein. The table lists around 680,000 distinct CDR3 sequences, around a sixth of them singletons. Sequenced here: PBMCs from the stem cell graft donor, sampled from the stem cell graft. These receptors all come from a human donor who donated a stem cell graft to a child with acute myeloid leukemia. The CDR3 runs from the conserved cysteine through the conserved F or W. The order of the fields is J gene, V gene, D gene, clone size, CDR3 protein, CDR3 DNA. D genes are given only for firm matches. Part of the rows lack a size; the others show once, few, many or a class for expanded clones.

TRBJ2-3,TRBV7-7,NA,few,CASSSRLLNTQYF,TGTGCCAGCAGCTCACGGCTTTTGAATACGCAGTATTTT
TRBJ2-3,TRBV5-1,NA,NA,CASSLVLDDTQYF,TGCGCCAGCAGCTTGGTTCTGGACGATACGCAGTATTTT
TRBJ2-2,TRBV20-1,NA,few,CSARDQSSETSTGELFF,TGCAGTGCTAGAGATCAAAGCTCCGAGACCAGCACCGGGGAGCTGTTTTTT
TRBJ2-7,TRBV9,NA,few,CASSLRREPSKYNEQYF,TGTGCCAGCAGCCTTAGGAGGGAGCCATCCAAATATAACGAGCAGTACTTC
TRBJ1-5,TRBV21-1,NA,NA,CASSKIARKNSNQPQHF,TGTGCCAGCAGCAAAATCGCCCGGAAGAATAGCAATCAGCCCCAGCATTTT
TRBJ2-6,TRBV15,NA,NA,CATSRVSGANVLTF,TGTGCCACCAGCAGGGTATCTGGGGCCAACGTCCTGACTTTC
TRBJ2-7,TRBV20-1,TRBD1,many,CSASTGQVSSYEQYF,TGCAGTGCTAGTACTGGACAGGTCAGCTCCTACGAGCAGTACTTC
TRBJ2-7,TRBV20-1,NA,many,CSARDRGVYEQYF,TGCAGTGCTAGAGATCGCGGGGTCTACGAGCAGTACTTC
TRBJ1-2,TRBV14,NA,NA,CASSPREGTNYGYTF,TGTGCCAGCAGCCCTAGGGAGGGGACTAACTATGGCTACACCTTC
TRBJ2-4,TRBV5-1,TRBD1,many,CASSLAGTENIQYF,TGCGCCAGCAGCTTGGCCGGGACAGAAAACATTCAGTACTTC
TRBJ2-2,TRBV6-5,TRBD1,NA,CASSFRDRLHTGELFF,TGTGCCAGCAGTTTCCGGGACAGGTTGCACACCGGGGAGCTGTTTTTT
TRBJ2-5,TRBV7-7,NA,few,CASSPIRDWETQYF,TGTGCCAGCAGCCCTATTCGGGATTGGGAGACCCAGTACTTC
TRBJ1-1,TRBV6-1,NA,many,CASSADNTEAFF,TGTGCCAGCAGTGCCGACAATACTGAAGCTTTCTTT
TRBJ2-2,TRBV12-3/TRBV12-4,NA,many,CASSLDSGWRTGELFF,TGTGCCAGCAGTTTAGATTCCGGGTGGCGCACCGGGGAGCTGTTTTTT
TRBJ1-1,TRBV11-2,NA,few,CASSQTEINTEAFF,TGTGCCAGCAGCCAGACAGAAATTAACACTGAAGCTTTCTTT
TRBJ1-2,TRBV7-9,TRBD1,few,CASSPGQGNNYGYTF,TGTGCCAGCAGCCCGGGACAGGGAAACAACTATGGCTACACCTTC
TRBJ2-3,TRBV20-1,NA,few,CSADKKGHPQYF,TGCAGTGCTGACAAGAAGGGACACCCGCAGTATTTT
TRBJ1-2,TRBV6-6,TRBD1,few,CAGSGTDYGYTF,TGTGCCGGTTCCGGGACAGACTATGGCTACACCTTC
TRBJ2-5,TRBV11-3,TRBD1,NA,CASSAGTGSKQETQYF,TGTGCCAGCAGCGCCGGGACAGGGAGCAAACAAGAGACCCAGTACTTC
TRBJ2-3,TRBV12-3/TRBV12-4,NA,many,CASSLTGTDTQYF,TGTGCCAGCAGTTTAACGGGCACAGATACGCAGTATTTT
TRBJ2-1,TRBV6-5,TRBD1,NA,CASSFREDRGSYNEQFF,TGTGCCAGTAGTTTTCGGGAAGACAGGGGCTCCTACAATGAGCAGTTCTTC
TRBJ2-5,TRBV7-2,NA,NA,CASSLGGRAELETQYF,TGTGCCAGCAGCTTAGGAGGCAGGGCGGAATTGGAGACCCAGTACTTC
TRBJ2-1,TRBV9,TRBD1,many,CASSVWDSGYNEQFF,TGTGCCAGCAGCGTTTGGGACAGCGGCTACAATGAGCAGTTCTTC
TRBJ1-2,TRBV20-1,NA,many,CSAPGETNYGYTF,TGCAGTGCCCCGGGGGAGACTAACTATGGCTACACCTTC
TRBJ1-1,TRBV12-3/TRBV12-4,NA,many,CASSIQGGHTEAFF,TGTGCCAGCAGTATCCAGGGAGGGCACACTGAAGCTTTCTTT
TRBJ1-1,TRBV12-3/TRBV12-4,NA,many,CASSLEAGAGLNTEAFF,TGTGCCAGCAGTTTAGAGGCAGGGGCGGGCCTTAACACTGAAGCTTTCTTT
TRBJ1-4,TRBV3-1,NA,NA,CASSLDQGEKLFF,TGTGCCAGCAGCCTCGATCAGGGTGAAAAACTGTTTTTT
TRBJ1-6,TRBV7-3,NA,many,CASSKWGPRVPGSPLHF,TGTGCCAGCAGCAAATGGGGGCCTCGAGTTCCGGGTTCACCCCTCCACTTT
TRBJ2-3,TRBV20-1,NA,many,CSAREAPFTDTQYF,TGCAGTGCTAGAGAAGCTCCTTTCACAGATACGCAGTATTTT
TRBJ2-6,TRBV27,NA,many,CASSPGQTGANVLTF,TGTGCCAGCAGTCCCGGACAGACTGGGGCCAACGTCCTGACTTTC
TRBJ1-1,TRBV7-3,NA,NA,CASSLLAAVGANTEAFF,TGTGCCAGCAGCTTACTGGCGGCAGTTGGGGCGAACACTGAAGCTTTCTTT
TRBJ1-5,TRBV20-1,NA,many,CSARNRDNQPQHF,TGCAGTGCTAGAAACAGGGACAATCAGCCCCAGCATTTT
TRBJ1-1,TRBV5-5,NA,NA,CASSLGGALLNTEAFF,TGTGCCAGCAGCTTGGGAGGGGCCCTGTTGAACACTGAAGCTTTCTTT
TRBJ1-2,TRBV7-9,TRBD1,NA,CASSPTAGGIYGYTF,TGTGCCAGCAGCCCAACGGCAGGGGGAATCTATGGCTACACCTTC
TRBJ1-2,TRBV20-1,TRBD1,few,CSARVGQQVNYGYTF,TGCAGTGCTAGAGTGGGACAGCAAGTAAACTATGGCTACACCTTC
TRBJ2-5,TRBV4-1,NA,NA,CASSQIPFGETQYF,TGCGCCAGCAGCCAGATACCTTTTGGAGAGACCCAGTACTTC
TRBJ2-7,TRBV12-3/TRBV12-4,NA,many,CASSPQGGAYEQYF,TGTGCCAGCAGTCCTCAGGGGGGGGCCTACGAGCAGTACTTC
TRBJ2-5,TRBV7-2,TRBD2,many,CASSLPRVGLALEETQYF,TGTGCCAGCAGCTTACCAAGGGTAGGACTAGCCTTAGAAGAGACCCAGTACTTC
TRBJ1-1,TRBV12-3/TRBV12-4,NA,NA,CASRRADRYTEAFF,TGTGCCAGCAGAAGAGCCGACCGATACACTGAAGCTTTCTTT
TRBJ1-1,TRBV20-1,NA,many,CSASVLPQNTEAFF,TGCAGTGCCTCGGTCCTACCTCAGAACACTGAAGCTTTCTTT
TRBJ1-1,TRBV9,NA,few,CASSVAGGGGLAEAFF,TGTGCCAGCAGCGTAGCAGGCGGGGGAGGGTTGGCTGAAGCTTTCTTT
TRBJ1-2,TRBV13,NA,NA,CASRPQGDYGYTF,TGTGCCAGCAGACCGCAAGGGGATTATGGCTACACCTTC
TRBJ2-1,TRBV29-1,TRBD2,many,CSVSGGEQFF,TGCAGCGTTAGCGGGGGGGAGCAGTTCTTC
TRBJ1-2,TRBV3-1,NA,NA,CASSQDVAANYGYTF,TGTGCCAGCAGCCAAGACGTAGCAGCTAACTATGGCTACACCTTC
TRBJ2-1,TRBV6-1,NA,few,CASDRYNEQFF,TGTGCCAGTGACAGGTACAATGAGCAGTTCTTC
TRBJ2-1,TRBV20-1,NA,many,CSTAATSYNEQFF,TGCAGTACCGCCGCCACCTCCTACAATGAGCAGTTCTTC
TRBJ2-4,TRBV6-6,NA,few,CASSPRVDIQYF,TGTGCCAGCAGCCCCAGGGTGGACATTCAGTACTTC
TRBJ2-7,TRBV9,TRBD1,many,CASSGDTQGPYEQYF,TGTGCCAGCAGCGGGGACACACAGGGGCCCTACGAGCAGTACTTC
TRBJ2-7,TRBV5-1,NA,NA,CASSPRTTSTSYEQYF,TGCGCCAGCAGCCCCAGGACTACCTCGACCTCCTACGAGCAGTACTTC
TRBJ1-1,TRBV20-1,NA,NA,CSAARVTEAFF,TGCAGTGCCGCACGGGTCACTGAAGCTTTCTTT